The 32 T cell receptor beta chains below all came from one sample that was sequenced in a study of PD-L1 blockade in urothelial cancer. Produced via immunoSEQ multiplex PCR; TCRdb's table is partial and in-frame only. The sample has 65,000 to 90,000 clones; 65% to 85% are singletons. Time point of the sample: pretreatment peripheral blood. The sample was PBMCs, taken around atezolizumab (anti-PD-L1) treatment. All receptors come from an older woman with urothelial cancer.

This chain links TRBV13 with TRBJ2-2; 12 bases are shared with TRBD2. Germline CDR1 is PRHDT and CDR2 is FYEKMQ (reference sequence). CDR3 size: 17 residues. V lost 6 bases, J lost 5 bases, and 10 bases stayed unmatched. For the CDR3, the DNA is TGTGCCAGCAGGAGACCTGGACTAGCGGGGCGTACCGGGGAGCTGTTTTTT. This encodes CASRRPGLAGRTGELFF. The complete variable domain, with remaining parts taken from reference TRBV13 and TRBJ2-2, reads AAGVIQSPRHLIKEKRETATLKCYPIPRHDTVYWYQQGPGQDPQFLISFYEKMQSDKGSIPDRFSAQQFSDYHSELNMSSLELGDSALYFCASRRPGLAGRTGELFFGEGSRLTVL.

This clone was detected only once. This chain uses TRBV19 with TRBJ2-5; possibly TRBD2 for D (7 bases). V was pared by 9 bases and J by 7 bases, with 15 bases between. From germline, CDR1 is LNHDA and CDR2 SQIVND (reference sequence). The CDR3 consists of 12 residues. Written as DNA, the CDR3 is TGTGCCAGCAATGAAGGGGGGGGGACCCAGTACTTC. Translating gives CASNEGGGTQYF. Together with reference TRBV19 and TRBJ2-5, the CDR3 gives the full variable domain: DGGITQSPKYLFRKEGQNVTLSCEQNLNHDAMYWYRQDPGQGLRLIYYSQIVNDFQKGDIAEGYSVSREKKESFPLTVTSAQKNPTAFYLCASNEGGGTQYFGPGTRLLVL.

The chain has TRBV27 and TRBJ1-6; the match to TRBD1 covers 7 bases. The CDR3 runs to 15 residues. After removal of 7 bases from V and 3 bases from J, the junction contained 6 bases not matched to a gene. CDR1 and CDR2 (germline): MNHEY, SMNVEV (reference sequence). CDR3 bases: TGTGCCAGCACCTCGGACAGGTTCTATAATTCACCCCTCCACTTT. Translating it yields CASTSDRFYNSPLHF.

The CDR3: CASSEVPEAGELFF. The CDR3 DNA is TGTGCCAGCAGTGAAGTGCCAGAGGCCGGGGAGCTGTTTTTT. This chain links TRBV2 with TRBJ2-2; D is undetermined. V lost 1 base and J 6 bases, leaving 9 bases between the germline ends. The CDR3 runs 14 residues. Germline V lookup: CDR1 SNHLY, CDR2 FYNNEI.

This chain connects TRBV18 to TRBJ1-6, with D maybe TRBD1 (5 bases). V lost 4 bases, J lost 11 bases, and 24 bases lay in between. The CDR3 contains 17 residues. Germline V gene data show CDR1 as KGHSH and CDR2 as LQKENI. CDR3 bases: TGTGCCAGCTCACTCTCCGCGATTGGGGGGGGTGCCGCACCCCTCCACTTT. Translating it yields CASSLSAIGGGAAPLHF.

The chain links TRBV2 to TRBJ2-7; 8 nucleotides match TRBD2. Germline trimming cut 0 bases from V and 1 base from J; bases unmatched to any gene: 2. Per germline, CDR1 SNHLY and CDR2 FYNNEI. The CDR3 contains 15 residues. CDR3 in DNA: TGTGCCAGCAGTGAAGCGTTAGCGGGGTCCTACGAGCAGTACTTC. Its translation: CASSEALAGSYEQYF.

This chain joins TRBV18 and TRBJ1-4; D remains unclear. Germline CDR1 and CDR2: KGHSH and LQKENI. Deletions cut 2 bases from V and 8 bases from J, with 6 bases between. This CDR3 is 12 amino acids long. CDR3 in DNA: TGTGCCAGCTCACCAGGGGAGGAAAAACTGTTTTTT. Protein sequence: CASSPGEEKLFF.

This chain connects TRBV10-2 to TRBJ2-7; 10 positions agree with TRBD1. Trimming cost V 10 bases and J 5 bases; bases outside gene matches: 8. The germline CDR1 and CDR2 sequences are WSHSY and SAAADI. CDR3 length equals 13 residues. The CDR3 sequence is CATDSGTGDEQYF. Written as DNA, the CDR3 is TGCGCCACCGACTCCGGGACAGGGGACGAGCAGTACTTC.

The chain uses TRBV12-5 and TRBJ2-5; a weak D match, TRBD2 (6 bases). The CDR3 consists of 17 residues. The germline gives CDR1 LGHNT, CDR2 FRNRAP. V lost 2 bases and J 1 base, leaving 17 bases between the germline ends. The CDR3 sequence: CASGLCSRRDFQETQYF. The DNA for the CDR3 is TGTGCTAGTGGTTTGTGTAGTCGGCGGGACTTCCAAGAGACCCAGTACTTC.

The rearrangement uses TRBV27 and TRBJ1-2, with D possibly TRBD1 on 5 matching bases. Germline CDR1 and CDR2: MNHEY and SMNVEV (reference sequence). Trimming took 4 bases from V and 4 from J, leaving 13 bases between them. CDR3 length: 14 amino acids. DNA of the CDR3: TGTGCCAGCAGTTCCCCCGGAGGGGCCTATGGCTACACCTTC. It specifies CASSSPGGAYGYTF.

The gene calls are TRBV18 and TRBJ1-1, with D hard to call. CDR3 length equals 14 residues. Trimming took off 0 bases at V and 1 base at J, with 6 bases between the two ends. Germline assignment: CDR1 KGHSH and CDR2 LQKENI. The CDR3 region is CASSPPQKNTEAFF. In DNA, the CDR3 is TGTGCCAGCTCACCACCCCAGAAGAACACTGAAGCTTTCTTT.

The chain links TRBV15 to TRBJ1-1; no clear D. This CDR3 contains 13 residues. In germline, CDR1 is LNHNV, CDR2 YYDKDF (reference sequence). V lost 2 bases, J lost 7 bases, and 11 bases lay in between. Here the CDR3 DNA reads TGTGCCACCAGCAGACCCTTGGCGGGTGAAGCTTTCTTT. This codes for CATSRPLAGEAFF.

This clone was found once. The chain has TRBV9 and TRBJ1-1; 12 bases match TRBD1. This CDR3 spans 17 amino acids. Germline trimming cut 2 bases from V and 5 bases from J; bases unmatched to any gene: 10. Germline V gene sequence: CDR1 SGDLS, CDR2 YYNGEE. The CDR3 nucleotides are TGTGCCAGCAGCGTCTCCGGGACAGGGGGCGTCGGGACTGAAGCTTTCTTT. Protein sequence: CASSVSGTGGVGTEAFF.

This clone was recorded many times. J is TRBJ1-5 and V is TRBV19; no clear D gene. The germline V gene encodes CDR1 LNHDA and CDR2 SQIVND (reference sequence). Trimming took 4 bases from V and 0 from J, leaving 4 bases between them. The CDR3 is made up of 13 amino acids. CDR3 DNA sequence: TGTGCCAGTAGTAGAGCTAGCAATCAGCCCCAGCATTTT. It codes for CASSRASNQPQHF.

The chain joins TRBV15 to TRBJ2-7; D is possibly TRBD1 (7 bases). The CDR3 spans 13 residues. In germline, CDR1 is LNHNV, CDR2 YYDKDF (reference sequence). V was cut by 0 bases and J by 9 bases, with 12 bases left in between. The CDR3 sequence is CATSRDGGGTQYF. For the CDR3, the DNA is TGTGCCACCAGCAGAGATGGAGGGGGCACGCAGTACTTC.

This clone came up once. The V gene is TRBV5-5, the J gene TRBJ1-1; D unresolved. Germline lookup yields CDR1 SGHKS and CDR2 YYEKEE (reference sequence). The CDR3 runs to 13 residues. The germline V and J ends were trimmed by 1 base and 3 bases, with 7 bases remaining between them. CDR3 sequence reads: CASSLSSDTEAFF. The CDR3 bases are TGTGCCAGCAGCTTGTCTTCTGACACTGAAGCTTTCTTT.

The chain uses TRBV9 and TRBJ1-1; D uncertain. This CDR3 spans 14 amino acids. CDR1 SGDLS and CDR2 YYNGEE come from the germline V gene. Trimming took 2 bases from V and 1 from J, leaving 9 bases between them. The CDR3 nucleotides read TGTGCCAGCAGCGTCGGTGTTACGAACACTGAAGCTTTCTTT. Protein: CASSVGVTNTEAFF.

V is TRBV5-1 and J is TRBJ2-3; TRBD2 is a possible D gene (6 bases). The germline V gene has CDR1 SGHRS and CDR2 YFSETQ. V was clipped by 2 bases and J by 2 bases, with 15 bases between them. The CDR3 loop spans 16 amino acids. DNA of the CDR3: TGCGCCAGCAGCTTCGGGACTTTGCGGCCCACAGATACGCAGTATTTT. Amino acids: CASSFGTLRPTDTQYF.

The chain recombines TRBV28 with TRBJ1-4; D unclear. The CDR3 loop spans 16 amino acids. Trimming took 4 bases from V and 7 from J, leaving 19 bases between them. Germline CDR1 and CDR2: MDHEN and SYDVKM. The CDR3 DNA sequence: TGTGCCAGCAGTTCTCCTGGAGACGCGGTCCGTGAAAAACTGTTTTTT. Protein sequence: CASSSPGDAVREKLFF. Filled out from reference TRBV28 and TRBJ1-4, the complete variable domain reads DVKVTQSSRYLVKRTGEKVFLECVQDMDHENMFWYRQDPGLGLRLIYFSYDVKMKEKGDIPEGYSVSREKKERFSLILESASTNQTSMYLCASSSPGDAVREKLFFGSGTQLSVL.

V and J are TRBV30 and TRBJ1-5; 7 positions match TRBD1. V gave up 2 bases and J gave up 5 bases; unmatched junction bases: 6. Looked up from germline, CDR1 is GTSNPN and CDR2 is SVGIG (reference sequence). The CDR3 totals 14 residues. The CDR3 reads CAWSPGQFDQPQHF. The CDR3 bases are TGTGCCTGGAGTCCGGGACAGTTCGATCAGCCCCAGCATTTT.

The rearrangement uses TRBV6-1 and TRBJ2-5; 15 nucleotides line up with TRBD2. V gave up 2 bases and J gave up 2 bases; unmatched junction bases: 9. This CDR3 region has 19 residues. The V gene's germline CDR1 is MNHNS and CDR2 SASEGT. The CDR3 DNA is TGTGCCAGCAGTGAACTTCCGACGGGACTAGCGGGAGGTCAAGAGACCCAGTACTTC. It is translated as CASSELPTGLAGGQETQYF.

The rearrangement joins TRBV21-1 to TRBJ2-7; the table gives TRBD2 as D, unverified against the DNA. TRBV21-1 is assigned pseudogene status. This CDR3 is 17 amino acids long. CDR3 in amino acids: CASSKLVGREAPYEQYF. The CDR3 bases are TGTGCCAGCAGCAAACTTGTCGGGAGGGAGGCTCCCTACGAGCAGTACTTC.

The rearrangement uses TRBV7-7 and TRBJ2-5; 12 positions match TRBD1. Germline V lookup: CDR1 SSHAT, CDR2 FNYEAQ (reference sequence). J was trimmed by 2 bases and V by 5 bases; bases with no gene match: 12. CDR3 size: 18 residues. This CDR3 reads CASSQGTGGVPWQETQYF. In nucleotides, the CDR3 is TGTGCCAGCAGCCAAGGGACAGGGGGCGTCCCCTGGCAAGAGACCCAGTACTTC. Full variable domain (outside the CDR3, taken from reference TRBV7-7 and TRBJ2-5): GAGVSQSPRYKVTKRGQDVTLRCDPISSHATLYWYQQALGQGPEFLTYFNYEAQPDKSGLPSDRFSAERPEGSISTLTIQRTEQRDSAMYRCASSQGTGGVPWQETQYFGPGTRLLVL.

This chain uses TRBV5-1 with TRBJ2-7, with 10 bases aligning to TRBD2. This CDR3 contains 16 residues. V dropped 0 bases and J dropped 5; count of bases not matched to a gene: 8. Germline V lookup: CDR1 SGHRS, CDR2 YFSETQ. CDR3 loop: CASSLEPSGSHHEQYF. The CDR3 DNA reads as TGCGCCAGCAGCTTGGAGCCTAGCGGGAGCCACCACGAGCAGTACTTC.

The rearrangement uses TRBV5-1 and TRBJ2-1; TRBD2 might be the D (5 bases). The germline V gene encodes CDR1 SGHRS and CDR2 YFSETQ. V was trimmed by 0 bases and J by 9 bases, leaving 13 bases between them. CDR3 length equals 14 residues. CDR3 residues: CASSLAWTRGEQFF. The CDR3 DNA reads TGCGCCAGCAGCTTGGCTTGGACCCGGGGTGAGCAGTTCTTC. The full variable domain, in which reference TRBV5-1 and TRBJ2-1 provide the parts outside the CDR3, is KAGVTQTPRYLIKTRGQQVTLSCSPISGHRSVSWYQQTPGQGLQFLFEYFSETQRNKGNFPGRFSGRQFSNSRSEMNVSTLELGDSALYLCASSLAWTRGEQFFGPGTRLTVL.

The V and J genes are TRBV19 and TRBJ2-5; maybe TRBD2 (6 bases). Looked up from germline, CDR1 is LNHDA and CDR2 is SQIVND (reference sequence). The CDR3 extends over 14 amino acids. V was shortened by 4 bases and J by 2 bases, with 11 bases between the two germline ends. DNA of the CDR3: TGTGCCAGTAGTAGGGCGGGGACGCAAGAGACCCAGTACTTC. Translating gives CASSRAGTQETQYF.

The chain is built from TRBV7-8 and TRBJ2-2, with a possible D match to TRBD2 (5 bases). Trimming shortened V by 1 base and J by 2 bases, and 8 bases separated the two germline ends. CDR1 SGHVS and CDR2 FQNEAQ come from the germline V gene. The CDR3 runs to 15 residues. Here the CDR3 DNA reads TGTGCCAGCAGCTTAGGGACTGTAAACACCGGGGAGCTGTTTTTT. It codes for CASSLGTVNTGELFF.

V is TRBV30 and J is TRBJ2-7; D may be TRBD1 (5 bases). The CDR3 is made up of 12 amino acids. Looked up from germline, CDR1 is GTSNPN and CDR2 is SVGIG (reference sequence). V was cut by 2 bases and J by 5 bases, with 10 bases left in between. CDR3 nucleotide sequence: TGTGCCTGGAGTCAGGGATTGGACGAGCAGTACTTC. This gives the protein CAWSQGLDEQYF.

The table lists this clone with a count of one. This chain uses TRBV5-1 with TRBJ2-7; 8 positions agree with TRBD1. CDR1 SGHRS and CDR2 YFSETQ come from the germline V gene. This CDR3 region has 15 residues. After removal of 3 bases from V and 3 bases from J, the junction contained 8 bases not matched to a gene. The CDR3 reads CASSSPGDRSYEQYF. CDR3 coding DNA: TGCGCCAGCAGCTCCCCCGGGGACAGGAGCTACGAGCAGTACTTC.

The V and J genes are TRBV19 and TRBJ1-5; D is perhaps TRBD1 (5 bases). The ends were cut back, 4 bases at V and 0 bases at J, with 10 bases in the middle. CDR1 and CDR2 (germline): LNHDA, SQIVND (reference sequence). This CDR3 region has 15 residues. CDR3 sequence reads: CASSTGPYSNQPQHF. The CDR3 DNA is TGTGCCAGTAGTACAGGGCCCTATAGCAATCAGCCCCAGCATTTT.

This clone was found a few times. The rearrangement joins TRBV7-9 to TRBJ2-5; no reliable D call. Germline V lookup: CDR1 SEHNR, CDR2 FQNEAQ (reference sequence). CDR3 length equals 11 residues. Trimming pared 5 bases from V and 3 bases from J, leaving 4 bases between. DNA for the CDR3: TGTGCCAGCAGCCTTAAAGAGACCCAGTACTTC. This gives the protein CASSLKETQYF.

The chain couples TRBV7-9 to TRBJ2-5; tentative D call: TRBD1 (5 bases). V was shortened by 4 bases and J by 5 bases, with 11 bases between the two germline ends. Germline V gene lookup returns CDR1 SEHNR and CDR2 FQNEAQ (reference sequence). The CDR3 length is 13 residues. This chain's CDR3 is CASSSPSGETQYF. In DNA, the CDR3 is TGTGCCAGCAGCTCCCCCTCAGGGGAGACCCAGTACTTC.